In its sample, the clone carrying this T cell receptor beta chain was seen many times. A read error may account for a junction end that differs from germline. On each TCR cDNA molecule, a unique molecular identifier was present. TCRdb re-called the 5' RACE reads with MiXCR, one entry per CDR3 protein. The sample records tens of thousands of distinct CDR3 sequences, 7.5% being singletons. This sample is part of a study of spatial heterogeneity in lung cancer. Turning to the study itself: The study consistently detected more beta-chain than alpha-chain sequences.

The CDR3 is made up of 13 amino acids. The V gene's germline CDR1 is ENHRY and CDR2 SYGVKD. The time point here: sample taken at primary tumor resection. No cell sorting; template was whole RNA from tumor, lung tissue or PBMC. The donors were more than 70 patients with non-small cell lung cancer that was early-stage and untreated. Sequenced material: PBMCs, taken at surgery. This sequence was found in a male donor with early-stage non-small cell lung cancer. The chain combines TRBV10-3 with TRBJ1-1; D perhaps matches TRBD1 (5 bases). Here the CDR3 reads CAITEGPGSEAFF. CDR3 DNA sequence: TGTGCCATCACTGAGGGGCCGGGGTCTGAAGCTTTCTTT.